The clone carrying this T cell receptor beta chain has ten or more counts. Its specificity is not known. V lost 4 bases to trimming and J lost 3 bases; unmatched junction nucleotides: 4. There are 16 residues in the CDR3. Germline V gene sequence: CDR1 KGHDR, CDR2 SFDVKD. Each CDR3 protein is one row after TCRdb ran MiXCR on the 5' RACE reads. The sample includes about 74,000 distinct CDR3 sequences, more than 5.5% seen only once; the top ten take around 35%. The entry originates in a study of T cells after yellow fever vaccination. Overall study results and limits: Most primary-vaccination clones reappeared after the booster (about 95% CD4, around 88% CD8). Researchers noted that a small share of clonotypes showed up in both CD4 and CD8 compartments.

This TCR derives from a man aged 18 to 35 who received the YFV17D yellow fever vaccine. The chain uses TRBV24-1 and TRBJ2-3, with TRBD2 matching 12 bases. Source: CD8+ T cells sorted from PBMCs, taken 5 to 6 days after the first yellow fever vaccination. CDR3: CATSDPGLAGTDTQYF. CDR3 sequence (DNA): TGTGCCACCAGTGACCCAGGACTAGCGGGGACAGATACGCAGTATTTT.